Listed below are T cell receptor beta chains from one sample, sequenced in a study of blood T cell repertoires in COVID-19. The repertoire was sequenced with immunoSEQ multiplex PCR; TCRdb's copy has only in-frame clones and lacks some. The table shows around 110,000 clones, with 71% occurring only once. The sequenced material came from peripheral blood. Every receptor here comes from a human donor with acute or convalescent COVID-19. The donor label of this sample is uncertain. Both conserved end residues are part of each CDR3. The order of the fields is CDR3 length, J gene, V gene, CDR3 protein.

15	TRBJ2-5	TRBV2	CASSEKGIVQETQYF
15	TRBJ1-2	TRBV5-8	CASSYLTGGLYGYTF
14	TRBJ1-6	TRBV28	CASSFGRESSPLHF
18	TRBJ1-6	TRBV21-1	CASSKVGQGSSYNSPLHF
14	TRBJ1-6	TRBV28	CATRGGRVGSPLHF
14	TRBJ2-7	TRBV28	CASSIPRGSYEQYF
14	TRBJ1-6	TRBV10-3	CAISDELTPSPLHF
15	TRBJ1-4	TRBV2	CASSLGQGVFEKLFF
15	TRBJ2-5	TRBV5-1	CASSLSLGAWETQYF
18	TRBJ2-2	TRBV5-6	CASSLVRGRVTGTGELFF
18	TRBJ1-4	TRBV19	CASSRTGGGLILDEKLFF
12	TRBJ2-5	TRBV19	CASSDRGETQYF
14	TRBJ1-5	TRBV28	CASSYRQGHQPQHF
16	TRBJ2-5	TRBV11-2	CASSLGNRARGETQYF
15	TRBJ2-3	TRBV7-8	CASSLGLAGVGTQYF
15	TRBJ1-4	TRBV18	CASSPGGGDNEKLFF
14	TRBJ1-5	TRBV27	CASSLSWQNQPQHF
15	TRBJ2-1	TRBV2	CASRKTSGGHNEQFF
14	TRBJ2-3	TRBV6-5	CASRSTLATDTQYF
16	TRBJ2-5	TRBV23-1	CASSQSGTGRGETQYF
14	TRBJ1-5	TRBV4-1	CASSQPDSNQPQHF
16	TRBJ2-4	TRBV3-1/TRBV3-2	CASSLTGGAAKNIQYF
13	TRBJ1-6	TRBV30	CAWGTGDISPLHF
18	TRBJ1-1	TRBV11-2	CASSAPGTAAYWNTEAFF